This T cell receptor (beta chain) comes out of a study of radiotherapy plus CTLA-4 blockade in lung cancer. In the study overall: Disease control was achieved by 31% of patients, and objective responses by more than 15%.

General study points: In blood, TCR clones derived from the tumor expanded after radiotherapy plus ipilimumab. Interferon-beta, together with early blood T cell clone dynamics, reportedly best predicted response.

The V gene lost 6 bases and the J gene lost 3 bases, with 14 bases spanning the gap. This CDR3 region has 15 residues. Germline loops: CDR1 MNHEY, CDR2 SVGAGI. Only a few counts were recorded for this clone. Antigen: not known. Lung cancer patients with chemo-refractory metastatic non-small-cell disease were given focal radiation plus CTLA-4 blockade with ipilimumab. Data came from immunoSEQ multiplex PCR; TCRdb stores just in-frame clones and leaves some out. This sample yields 34,000 or so clones, of which roughly 70% are seen a single time; around an eighth belongs to the top ten. The source is a human donor with non-small cell lung cancer that progressed on radiotherapy plus ipilimumab. This sample comprised peripheral blood, obtained from a patient treated with radiotherapy plus ipilimumab. The genes are TRBV6-5 and TRBJ2-2; D may be TRBD2 (5 bases). This chain's CDR3 is CASRPREAHTGELFF. CDR3 nucleotides: TGTGCCAGCAGACCCCGGGAAGCCCACACCGGGGAGCTGTTTTTT.